The 21 T cell receptor beta chains presented below share a single source sample, sequenced in a study of blood T cell repertoires in COVID-19. The data were produced by immunoSEQ multiplex PCR, yet TCRdb's version contains in-frame clones alone and is incomplete. The data hold fewer than 200,000 clones, with around four fifths observed a single time. The sequencing input was PBMCs or T cells enriched from blood (not recorded which). These receptors were obtained from a woman in her forties or fifties who had recovered from COVID-19.

This clone was detected many times. This chain uses TRBV5-1 with TRBJ1-3; D unclear. The CDR3 has 17 amino acids. With 0 bases removed from V and 0 bases from J, the gap between germline ends came to 13 bases. Per germline, CDR1 SGHRS and CDR2 YFSETQ. CDR3 sequence: CASSLDSAGSSGNTIYF. Written as DNA, the CDR3 is TGCGCCAGCAGCTTGGACTCAGCGGGCAGCTCTGGAAACACCATATATTTT.

As concerns this clone: At one end, the junction sequence differs from germline, possibly due to a read error. The CDR3 coding sequence is TGTGCCAGCAGCCTGACGTCGGGGGGCTACGACTTC. Translation gives CASSLTSGGYDF. The rearrangement links TRBV28 to TRBJ1-2; TRBD1 is a possible D gene (6 bases). This CDR3 spans 12 amino acids. The germline CDR1 and CDR2 sequences are MDHEN and SYDVKM.

The table lists this clone with a few counts. The genes are TRBV5-4 and TRBJ1-2; 7 bases line up with TRBD1. This CDR3 comprises 13 residues. V shed 3 bases, J shed 3 bases, and the junction held 2 bases outside the gene matches. The germline CDR1 and CDR2 sequences are SGHNT and YYREEE (reference sequence). The CDR3 spells CASSYDRDYGYTF. CDR3 nucleotides: TGTGCCAGCAGCTATGACAGGGACTATGGCTACACCTTC.

J is TRBJ1-1 and V is TRBV2; D is undetermined. CDR3 size: 15 residues. Germline V gene sequence: CDR1 SNHLY, CDR2 FYNNEI. V dropped 1 base and J dropped 1 base, with 10 bases sitting between them. This chain's CDR3 is CASSEGSRGNTEAFF. CDR3 nucleotides: TGTGCCAGCAGTGAAGGGAGTCGGGGGAACACTGAAGCTTTCTTT.

In DNA, the CDR3 is TGTGCCAGCAGTTACCCGGCTAGCGGGAGGTTCGAGCAGTACGTC. This sequence encodes CASSYPASGRFEQYV. The rearrangement uses TRBV6-2 or TRBV6-3 and TRBJ2-7, with 11 bases identical to TRBD2. Germline V gene sequence: CDR1 MNHEY, CDR2 SVGEGT. CDR3 length: 15 amino acids. Germline trimming cut 2 bases from V and 6 bases from J; bases unmatched to any gene: 6.

DNA of the CDR3: TGTGCCAGCAGCCCCCGGACAGTAGATCAGCCCCAGCATTTT. Translating it yields CASSPRTVDQPQHF. The rearrangement links TRBV5-5 to TRBJ1-5; a weak D match, TRBD1 (6 bases). The CDR3 spans 14 residues. Germline V lookup: CDR1 SGHKS, CDR2 YYEKEE (reference sequence). V lost 4 bases and J 5 bases, leaving 13 bases between the germline ends. Using reference TRBV5-5 and TRBJ1-5 for the parts outside the CDR3, the full variable domain is DAGVTQSPTHLIKTRGQQVTLRCSPISGHKSVSWYQQVLGQGPQFIFQYYEKEERGRGNFPDRFSARQFPNYSSELNVNALLLGDSALYLCASSPRTVDQPQHFGDGTRLSIL.

V and J are TRBV6-2 or TRBV6-3 and TRBJ2-7, with TRBD2 as a possible D gene (6 bases). The CDR3 has 16 amino acids. V was shortened by 6 bases and J by 0 bases, with 18 bases between the two germline ends. CDR1 is MNHEY and CDR2 is SVGEGT in the germline V gene. The CDR3 coding sequence is TGTGCCAGCAGGCCTCACTCTAGCGCCTTCTCCTACGAGCAGTACGTC. It encodes CASRPHSSAFSYEQYV.

This clone was recorded many times. V is TRBV6-5 and J is TRBJ1-6; TRBD1 is a possible D gene (5 bases). This CDR3 comprises 16 residues. Germline V gene sequence: CDR1 MNHEY, CDR2 SVGAGI. Trimming pared 2 bases from V and 10 bases from J, leaving 18 bases between. The CDR3 sequence: CASSYRPGVRKSPLHF. The CDR3 nucleotides are TGTGCCAGCAGTTACAGGCCGGGGGTGAGGAAATCACCCCTCCACTTT.

V gene TRBV28 combines with J gene TRBJ1-6, with 10 positions matching TRBD1. This CDR3 is built from 14 residues. Trimming at V came to 6 bases and at J to 7 bases, leaving 3 bases not matched to a gene. Germline lookup yields CDR1 MDHEN and CDR2 SYDVKM. CDR3 DNA sequence: TGTGCCAGCAGCTGGGGACAGGGGAATTCACCCCTCCACTTT. This sequence encodes CASSWGQGNSPLHF.

The chain recombines TRBV28 with TRBJ1-6; 7 nucleotides line up with TRBD1. Trimming took 7 bases from V and 7 from J; bases not matched to a gene: 7. Germline V gene data show CDR1 as MDHEN and CDR2 as SYDVKM. CDR3 length equals 14 residues. Here the CDR3 DNA reads TGTGCCAGCAACCTTGACAGGGCAAATTCACCCCTCCACTTT. Translating gives CASNLDRANSPLHF.

This clone was seen once. V usage is TRBV18 and J usage is TRBJ2-5; D possibly corresponds to TRBD2 (5 bases). V lost 3 bases, J lost 5 bases, and 16 bases lay in between. In germline, CDR1 is KGHSH, CDR2 LQKENI. The CDR3 has 15 residues. CDR3 protein: CASSPPSGSLETQYF. The DNA of the CDR3 is TGTGCCAGCTCACCTCCTAGTGGGAGCCTGGAGACCCAGTACTTC.

The chain is built from TRBV18 and TRBJ2-2, with TRBD1 matching 8 bases. Germline V lookup: CDR1 KGHSH, CDR2 LQKENI. The V segment lost 2 bases and the J segment 6 bases; nucleotides outside the gene matches: 8. CDR3 size: 16 residues. Here the CDR3 DNA reads TGTGCCAGCTCACCAAGCATGGGACAGGCGGCCGGGGAGCTGTTTTTT. This sequence encodes CASSPSMGQAAGELFF.

The chain employs TRBV5-5 and TRBJ1-1, with D possibly TRBD1 on 6 matching bases. V lost 4 bases, J lost 0 bases, and 13 bases lay in between. The CDR3 extends over 15 amino acids. From germline, CDR1 is SGHKS and CDR2 YYEKEE (reference sequence). The CDR3 reads CASSRGGTMNTEAFF. The CDR3, as DNA: TGTGCCAGCAGCCGGGGGGGCACTATGAACACTGAAGCTTTCTTT.

The rearrangement joins TRBV6-5 to TRBJ2-5; D might be TRBD1 (6 bases). CDR1 and CDR2 from the germline V gene are MNHEY and SVGAGI. The CDR3 loop spans 13 amino acids. Trimming took 10 bases from V and 7 from J, leaving 19 bases between them. This chain's CDR3 is CATGISGAWTQYF. In DNA form, the CDR3 reads TGTGCCACCGGTATTTCAGGGGCGTGGACCCAGTACTTC.

This clone was seen only a few times. The CDR3 DNA is TGTGCCAGCAGGGGGACTAGCTCAGATACGCAGTATTTT. Residues: CASRGTSSDTQYF. The J gene is TRBJ2-3, the V gene TRBV12-3 or TRBV12-4; 9 bases fit TRBD2. The CDR3 sequence is 13 residues long. V lost 6 bases, J lost 4 bases, and 2 bases stayed unmatched.

V and J are TRBV7-9 and TRBJ1-6, with a possible D match to TRBD1 (5 bases). The germline V gene encodes CDR1 SEHNR and CDR2 FQNEAQ (reference sequence). With 5 bases removed from V and 0 bases from J, the gap between germline ends came to 17 bases. This CDR3 region has 18 residues. The CDR3 loop is CASSPTRGILSYNSPLHF. CDR3 nucleotides: TGTGCCAGCAGCCCAACCCGGGGGATACTCTCCTATAATTCACCCCTCCACTTT. The whole variable domain, remainder taken from reference TRBV7-9 and TRBJ1-6, is DTGVSQNPRHKITKRGQNVTFRCDPISEHNRLYWYRQTLGQGPEFLTYFQNEAQLEKSRLLSDRFSAERPKGSFSTLEIQRTEQGDSAMYLCASSPTRGILSYNSPLHFGNGTRLTVT.

The chain is built from TRBV6-5 and TRBJ1-5, with D possibly being TRBD1 (5 bases). In germline, CDR1 is MNHEY, CDR2 SVGAGI. The CDR3 has 14 residues. V was clipped by 6 bases and J by 4 bases, with 13 bases between them. Here the CDR3 reads CASSGGLENQPQHF. The CDR3 DNA follows: TGTGCCAGCAGCGGGGGTTTAGAGAATCAGCCCCAGCATTTT.

This chain links TRBV18 with TRBJ2-1, with 7 bases aligning to TRBD1. The CDR3 has 15 amino acids. After removal of 0 bases from V and 8 bases from J, the junction contained 7 bases not matched to a gene. The germline gives CDR1 KGHSH, CDR2 LQKENI. CDR3 nucleotides: TGTGCCAGCTCACCACCAGGGGGCGATTATTATGAGCAGTTCTTC. The encoded protein is CASSPPGGDYYEQFF.

This clone was counted a few times. The chain combines TRBV6-5 with TRBJ1-6; D not certain. The CDR3 spans 14 residues. In germline, CDR1 is MNHEY, CDR2 SVGAGI. Trimming removed 5 bases from V and 4 bases from J, with 9 bases in between. The CDR3 loop reads CASSTQPYNSPLHF. In nucleotides, the CDR3 is TGTGCCAGCAGTACACAGCCGTATAATTCACCCCTCCACTTT.

The CDR3: CAIKGTGSTGELFF. CDR3 nucleotide sequence: TGTGCCATCAAGGGCACAGGGAGCACCGGGGAGCTGTTTTTT. The V and J genes are TRBV10-3 and TRBJ2-2, with TRBD1 as a possible D gene (6 bases). The V end was cut by 7 bases, the J end by 4 bases, with 13 bases between. The CDR3 loop spans 14 amino acids. The V gene's germline CDR1 is ENHRY and CDR2 SYGVKD.

This chain uses TRBV27 with TRBJ1-1; 8 bases match TRBD1. Germline V gene sequence: CDR1 MNHEY, CDR2 SMNVEV (reference sequence). After removal of 6 bases from V and 7 bases from J, the junction contained 13 bases not matched to a gene. This CDR3 is built from 15 residues. The CDR3 reads CASSLGSQGEYEAFF. The DNA for the CDR3 is TGTGCCAGCAGCTTAGGATCACAGGGGGAGTATGAAGCTTTCTTT.